A single sample gave rise to the 32 T cell receptor beta chains below, sequenced in a study of shared clonotypes between healthy human individuals. Assay: immunoSEQ multiplex PCR; the TCRdb copy retains only in-frame clones and omits some. The table has under 600,000 clones, 95% to 98% seen once; the top ten hold approximately 0.3%. CD45RO-negative, CCR7-positively selected cells formed the naive CD8 fraction, excluding terminally differentiated effector memory CD45RA+ cells. The sample consisted of naive CD8+ T cells sorted from blood. These receptors all stem from a man between 25 and 39 years old in good health.

The chain recombines TRBV14 with TRBJ2-1; 7 bases align to TRBD1. V shed 2 bases and J 1 base; nucleotides not matched to a gene: 8. Germline loops: CDR1 SGHDN, CDR2 FVKESK. This CDR3 has 17 residues. The CDR3 coding sequence is TGTGCCAGCAGCCAACCCGAACAGGGGAGATCCTACAATGAGCAGTTCTTC. It is translated as CASSQPEQGRSYNEQFF.

The chain couples TRBV29-1 to TRBJ2-1; no definite D call. V was pared by 1 base and J by 7 bases, with 20 bases between. The CDR3 is 16 amino acids. Germline values: CDR1 SQVTM, CDR2 ANQGSEA. This chain's CDR3 is CSVEVVGSSQGNEQFF. In DNA form, the CDR3 reads TGCAGCGTTGAAGTCGTCGGGTCTTCCCAAGGAAATGAGCAGTTCTTC.

V usage is TRBV7-9 and J usage is TRBJ2-3; D may be TRBD2 (8 bases). There are 17 residues in the CDR3. V was cut by 11 bases and J by 2 bases, with 26 bases left in between. Germline CDR1 SEHNR, CDR2 FQNEAQ (reference sequence). DNA for the CDR3: TGTGCCTCCCCCCGGGAGGGACAGAAGGTTTCCACAGATACGCAGTATTTT. Translated, it gives CASPREGQKVSTDTQYF.

The CDR3 nucleotides are TGTGCCAGCAGACCAGGGATTTCCACAGATACGCAGTATTTT. It translates to CASRPGISTDTQYF. V is TRBV7-2 and J is TRBJ2-3; perhaps TRBD1 as D (5 bases). Between the trimmed V and J ends, which lost 6 bases and 2 bases, there was a span of 12 bases. The CDR3 is 14 amino acids. CDR1 and CDR2 (germline): SGHTA, FQGNSA. Full variable domain (missing parts from reference TRBV7-2 and TRBJ2-3): GAGVSQSPSNKVTEKGKDVELRCDPISGHTALYWYRQSLGQGLEFLIYFQGNSAPDKSGLPSDRFSAERTGGSVSTLTIQRTQQEDSAVYLCASRPGISTDTQYFGPGTRLTVL.

V usage is TRBV28 and J usage is TRBJ1-5; no clear D gene. Trimming cost V 8 bases and J 5 bases, with 10 bases left between them. The CDR3 contains 12 residues. From germline, CDR1 is MDHEN and CDR2 SYDVKM. CDR3 in amino acids: CASCVRYQPQHF. As DNA, the CDR3 is TGTGCCAGCTGCGTTAGGTATCAGCCCCAGCATTTT.

The chain recombines TRBV27 with TRBJ1-1; D gene unclear. This CDR3 region has 11 residues. V lost 8 bases to trimming and J lost 11 bases, with 15 bases between them. CDR1 is MNHEY and CDR2 is SMNVEV in the germline V gene (reference sequence). This CDR3 is CASRYNGRAFF. The CDR3 DNA reads TGTGCCAGCCGGTACAATGGACGGGCTTTCTTT.

The rearrangement uses TRBV5-6 and TRBJ2-5, with 9 bases matching TRBD1. The CDR3 covers 17 residues. V was clipped by 3 bases and J by 2 bases; unmatched bases: 11. The germline V gene encodes CDR1 SGHDT and CDR2 YYEEEE. CDR3 amino acids: CASSWRPGTGWQETQYF. The CDR3 DNA follows: TGTGCCAGCAGCTGGCGGCCCGGGACAGGGTGGCAAGAGACCCAGTACTTC.

In the case of this clone: The sample carries other DNA sequences with the same CDR3. CDR3 residues: CASSFAYEQYF. The CDR3 DNA sequence: TGTGCCAGCAGTTTTGCCTACGAGCAGTACTTC. The chain is built from TRBV28 and TRBJ2-7; D is undetermined. V lost 3 bases, J lost 2 bases, and 2 bases lay in between. Germline V lookup: CDR1 MDHEN, CDR2 SYDVKM. The CDR3 runs 11 residues.

This chain links TRBV7-9 with TRBJ2-7, with D uncertain. CDR3 length: 14 amino acids. Trimming stripped 1 base from V and 1 base from J, with 8 bases between. Germline CDR1 reads SEHNR; CDR2 reads FQNEAQ (reference sequence). The CDR3 DNA reads TGTGCCAGCAGCTTAGTGGGCGAATCCTACGAGCAGTACTTC. Amino acids: CASSLVGESYEQYF.

The chain joins TRBV5-1 to TRBJ2-3; D is ambiguous. Germline-derived CDR1 and CDR2 are SGHRS and YFSETQ. The ends were cut back, 3 bases at V and 0 bases at J, with 14 bases in the middle. The CDR3 runs to 16 residues. CDR3 nucleotides: TGCGCCAGCAGCTCAGATACAGCAGTAAGCACAGATACGCAGTATTTT. It encodes CASSSDTAVSTDTQYF.

This sequence joins TRBV7-9 and TRBJ2-1, with D perhaps TRBD2 (10 bases). Germline V gene lookup returns CDR1 SEHNR and CDR2 FQNEAQ (reference sequence). Deletions cut 3 bases from V and 10 bases from J, with 22 bases between. This CDR3 region has 16 residues. The CDR3 spells CASSFISGRGTGEQFF. The CDR3 nucleotides are TGTGCCAGCAGCTTTATCAGCGGGAGGGGGACAGGGGAGCAGTTCTTC.

The rearrangement links TRBV7-6 to TRBJ2-7; a possible D gene is TRBD2 (6 bases). The CDR3 is 14 amino acids. The germline CDR1 and CDR2 sequences are SGHVS and FNYEAQ. Between the trimmed V and J ends, which lost 4 bases and 2 bases, there was a span of 12 bases. The CDR3 bases are TGTGCCAGCAGCTCGCTACGGGGGACCTACGAGCAGTACTTC. Translated: CASSSLRGTYEQYF.

This clone is a singleton in its sample. The rearrangement joins TRBV11-3 to TRBJ2-7; D ambiguous. The germline V gene encodes CDR1 SGHNT and CDR2 YENEEA. V was cut by 1 base and J by 1 base, with 8 bases left in between. This CDR3 comprises 14 residues. The CDR3 nucleotides are TGTGCCAGCAGCTTAGGAGATCAATCCTACGAGCAGTACTTC. Translation gives CASSLGDQSYEQYF.

Here the CDR3 reads CASSLPGLAGNNEQFF. DNA of the CDR3: TGTGCCAGCAGTTTACCGGGACTAGCGGGGAACAATGAGCAGTTCTTC. This chain joins TRBV27 and TRBJ2-1; TRBD2 agrees at 13 bases. J gave up 5 bases and V 2 bases, and 3 bases lay outside the gene matches. This CDR3 comprises 16 residues. The germline V gene encodes CDR1 MNHEY and CDR2 SMNVEV (reference sequence).

The chain combines TRBV13 with TRBJ2-7, with D maybe TRBD1 (5 bases). The germline V and J ends were trimmed by 2 bases and 0 bases, with 14 bases remaining between them. Germline values: CDR1 PRHDT, CDR2 FYEKMQ (reference sequence). The CDR3 spans 16 residues. CDR3 region: CASSLYQGLSSYEQYF. CDR3 DNA sequence: TGTGCCAGCAGCTTATATCAGGGCTTATCCTCCTACGAGCAGTACTTC.

The rearrangement joins TRBV9 to TRBJ2-2, with no clear D. CDR3 length: 13 residues. Germline V gene data show CDR1 as SGDLS and CDR2 as YYNGEE. V gave up 3 bases and J gave up 4 bases, with 7 bases separating them. The CDR3, as DNA: TGTGCCAGCAGCGCTATCATCACCGGGGAGCTGTTTTTT. Amino acid sequence: CASSAIITGELFF. Full variable domain (missing parts from reference TRBV9 and TRBJ2-2): DSGVTQTPKHLITATGQRVTLRCSPRSGDLSVYWYQQSLDQGLQFLIQYYNGEERAKGNILERFSAQQFPDLHSELNLSSLELGDSALYFCASSAIITGELFFGEGSRLTVL.

The rearrangement joins TRBV7-6 to TRBJ2-3, with 13 bases identical to TRBD2. The CDR3 extends over 18 amino acids. Germline V gene data show CDR1 as SGHVS and CDR2 as FNYEAQ. Trimming at V came to 5 bases and at J to 2 bases, leaving 10 bases not matched to a gene. DNA for the CDR3: TGTGCCAGCAGCGAGGGACTAGCGGGACCGACCGCCACAGATACGCAGTATTTT. Translation: CASSEGLAGPTATDTQYF.

In this sample, this clone turned up once. This sequence joins TRBV10-3 and TRBJ1-2; D not resolved. Germline loops: CDR1 ENHRY, CDR2 SYGVKD. The CDR3 has 13 amino acids. V was clipped by 3 bases and J by 5 bases, with 10 bases between them. The CDR3 sequence: CAISDYNSYGYTF. CDR3 nucleotides: TGTGCCATCAGTGATTATAACAGTTATGGCTACACCTTC.

The chain combines TRBV10-3 with TRBJ2-1; 10 bases line up with TRBD1. V gave up 4 bases and J gave up 2 bases; unmatched junction bases: 5. The CDR3 is made up of 16 amino acids. CDR1 is ENHRY, CDR2 SYGVKD, per germline. As DNA, the CDR3 is TGTGCCATCAGTGCGGGGACAGGGGCGGCCTACAATGAGCAGTTCTTC. Translation gives CAISAGTGAAYNEQFF.

V usage is TRBV28 and J usage is TRBJ2-1; D not certain. Between the trimmed V and J ends, which lost 3 bases and 1 base, there was a span of 7 bases. Per germline, CDR1 MDHEN and CDR2 SYDVKM. This CDR3 has 14 residues. CDR3 DNA sequence: TGTGCCAGCAGTTTTAGTAGGTCCTACAATGAGCAGTTCTTC. It yields the protein CASSFSRSYNEQFF. Combining the CDR3 with reference TRBV28 and TRBJ2-1 gives the whole variable domain DVKVTQSSRYLVKRTGEKVFLECVQDMDHENMFWYRQDPGLGLRLIYFSYDVKMKEKGDIPEGYSVSREKKERFSLILESASTNQTSMYLCASSFSRSYNEQFFGPGTRLTVL.

This clone was recorded once. The rearrangement joins TRBV27 to TRBJ1-1; D is possibly TRBD1 (6 bases). CDR1 is MNHEY and CDR2 is SMNVEV in the germline V gene (reference sequence). The CDR3 spans 15 residues. The germline V and J ends were trimmed by 5 bases and 1 base, with 14 bases remaining between them. The CDR3 DNA reads as TGTGCCAGCAGTCCGGACAGTTGGGCGAACACTGAAGCTTTCTTT. Amino acid sequence: CASSPDSWANTEAFF.

The chain couples TRBV7-2 to TRBJ2-7; D gene unclear. V was trimmed by 2 bases and J by 6 bases, leaving 14 bases between them. The germline V gene has CDR1 SGHTA and CDR2 FQGNSA. The CDR3 runs 14 residues. The CDR3 reads CASSLPGWKSEQYF. In nucleotides, the CDR3 is TGTGCCAGCAGCTTACCCGGGTGGAAGTCCGAGCAGTACTTC.

As DNA, the CDR3 is TGTGCCTGGAGTTTTCCTAACTATGGCTACACCTTC. This codes for CAWSFPNYGYTF. This chain links TRBV30 with TRBJ1-2; D not certain. V was trimmed by 2 bases and J by 0 bases, leaving 4 bases between them. The CDR3 contains 12 residues. Germline assignment: CDR1 GTSNPN and CDR2 SVGIG (reference sequence).

V and J are TRBV11-2 and TRBJ2-7; D is ambiguous. The ends were cut back, 6 bases at V and 2 bases at J, with 8 bases in the middle. The germline V gene has CDR1 SGHAT and CDR2 FQNNGV. The CDR3 extends over 12 amino acids. CDR3 DNA: TGTGCCAGCAGGACTGCCACCTACGAGCAGTACTTC. Encoded protein: CASRTATYEQYF. The entire variable domain, with the rest obtained from reference TRBV11-2 and TRBJ2-7, is as follows: EAGVAQSPRYKIIEKRQSVAFWCNPISGHATLYWYQQILGQGPKLLIQFQNNGVVDDSQLPKDRFSAERLKGVDSTLKIQPAKLEDSAVYLCASRTATYEQYFGPGTRLTVT.

The count of this clone is one. The CDR3 loop reads CASGSSGRASPYNEQFF. The CDR3 DNA follows: TGTGCCAGCGGGTCCAGCGGGAGGGCCTCTCCCTACAATGAGCAGTTCTTC. This chain links TRBV7-9 with TRBJ2-1; 10 bases line up with TRBD2. The germline gives CDR1 SEHNR, CDR2 FQNEAQ (reference sequence). The CDR3 is 17 residues long. V trimming: 8 bases; J trimming: 2 bases; junction bases outside the gene matches: 12.

This chain connects TRBV7-2 to TRBJ2-1; D may be TRBD1 or TRBD2 (6 bases each). From germline, CDR1 is SGHTA and CDR2 FQGNSA. V lost 7 bases and J 8 bases, leaving 21 bases between the germline ends. The CDR3 has 15 residues. CDR3 region: CASTLDGGGRDEQFF. In DNA, the CDR3 is TGTGCCAGCACCCTCGATGGAGGGGGTCGGGATGAGCAGTTCTTC.

The CDR3 protein is CAIRLILGIEQYF. The CDR3 nucleotides are TGTGCCATCAGGTTAATCCTGGGTATAGAGCAGTACTTC. The chain employs TRBV10-3 and TRBJ2-7; D call uncertain. CDR1 is ENHRY and CDR2 is SYGVKD in the germline V gene. Trimming stripped 6 bases from V and 7 bases from J, with 16 bases between. The CDR3 is made up of 13 amino acids.

V gene TRBV11-2 combines with J gene TRBJ2-7; either TRBD1 or TRBD2 may supply D (5 bases each). Germline values: CDR1 SGHAT, CDR2 FQNNGV. Trimming left V 5 bases short and J 3 bases short, with 20 bases between. The CDR3 spans 16 residues. Written as DNA, the CDR3 is TGTGCCAGCAGCCCCATGGCCGGGACGGCACTCTACGAGCAGTACTTC. The encoded protein is CASSPMAGTALYEQYF. Looking up the rest from reference TRBV11-2 and TRBJ2-7 gives the full variable domain: EAGVAQSPRYKIIEKRQSVAFWCNPISGHATLYWYQQILGQGPKLLIQFQNNGVVDDSQLPKDRFSAERLKGVDSTLKIQPAKLEDSAVYLCASSPMAGTALYEQYFGPGTRLTVT.

The rearrangement links TRBV9 to TRBJ2-2; possibly TRBD1 for D (6 bases). CDR1 and CDR2 (germline): SGDLS, YYNGEE. V dropped 4 bases and J dropped 2 bases, with 33 bases sitting between them. The CDR3 sequence is 22 residues long. CDR3 region: CASSHSLGTQEGGGPNTGELFF. The CDR3 DNA follows: TGTGCCAGCAGCCACTCTCTCGGGACACAGGAAGGTGGGGGACCAAACACCGGGGAGCTGTTTTTT.

The rearrangement uses TRBV10-2 and TRBJ2-2; D may be TRBD2 (6 bases). The CDR3 extends over 15 amino acids. Trimming took off 8 bases at V and 7 bases at J, with 20 bases between the two ends. Germline V gene sequence: CDR1 WSHSY, CDR2 SAAADI. The CDR3 nucleotides read TGCGCCAGCCGTGGAGGACGGGGGTTAGGCGGGGAGCTGTTTTTT. This encodes CASRGGRGLGGELFF.

The V and J genes are TRBV7-6 and TRBJ1-4; 10 nucleotides align to TRBD1. The CDR3 is 20 amino acids. Trimming removed 5 bases from V and 0 bases from J; junction bases left unmatched: 15. CDR1 SGHVS and CDR2 FNYEAQ come from the germline V gene. The CDR3: CASSPSLGTGARATNEKLFF. CDR3 sequence (DNA): TGTGCCAGCAGCCCAAGCCTCGGGACAGGGGCCCGGGCAACTAATGAAAAACTGTTTTTT.

The chain has TRBV27 and TRBJ2-2; the D gene is possibly TRBD1 (5 bases). CDR3 size: 15 residues. Germline values: CDR1 MNHEY, CDR2 SMNVEV (reference sequence). Trimming pared 3 bases from V and 5 bases from J, leaving 13 bases between. CDR3 sequence (DNA): TGTGCCAGCAGTTTTGCAGGGCGTGGGACCGGGGAGCTGTTTTTT. Encoded protein: CASSFAGRGTGELFF.